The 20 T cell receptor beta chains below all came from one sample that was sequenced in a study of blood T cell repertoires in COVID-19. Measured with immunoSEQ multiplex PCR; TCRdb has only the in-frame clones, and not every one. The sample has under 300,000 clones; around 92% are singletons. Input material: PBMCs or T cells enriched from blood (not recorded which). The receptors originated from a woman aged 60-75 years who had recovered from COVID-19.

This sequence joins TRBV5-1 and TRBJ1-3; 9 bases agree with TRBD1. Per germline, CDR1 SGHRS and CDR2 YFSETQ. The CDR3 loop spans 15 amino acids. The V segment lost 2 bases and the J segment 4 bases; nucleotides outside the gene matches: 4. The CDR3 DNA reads TGCGCCAGCAGCTTTGACGGGACAGGGGGAAACACCATATATTTT. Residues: CASSFDGTGGNTIYF.

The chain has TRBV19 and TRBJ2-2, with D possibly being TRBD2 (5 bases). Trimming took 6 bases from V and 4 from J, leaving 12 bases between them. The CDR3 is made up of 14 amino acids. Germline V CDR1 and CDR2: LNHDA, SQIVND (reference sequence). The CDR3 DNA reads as TGTGCCAGTAGAATTGGAGGTTCCACCGGGGAGCTGTTTTTT. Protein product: CASRIGGSTGELFF.

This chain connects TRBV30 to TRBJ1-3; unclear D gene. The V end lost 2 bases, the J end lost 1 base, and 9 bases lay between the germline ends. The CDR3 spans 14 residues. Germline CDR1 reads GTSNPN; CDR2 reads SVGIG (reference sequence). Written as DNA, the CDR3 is TGTGCCTGGAGTTCGGGGTTATCTGGAAACACCATATATTTT. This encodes CAWSSGLSGNTIYF.

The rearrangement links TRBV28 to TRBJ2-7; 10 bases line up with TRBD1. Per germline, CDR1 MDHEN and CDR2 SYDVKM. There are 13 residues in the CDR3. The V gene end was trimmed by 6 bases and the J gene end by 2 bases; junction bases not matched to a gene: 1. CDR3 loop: CASRGQGPYEQYF. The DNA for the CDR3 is TGTGCCAGCAGGGGACAGGGGCCCTACGAGCAGTACTTC.

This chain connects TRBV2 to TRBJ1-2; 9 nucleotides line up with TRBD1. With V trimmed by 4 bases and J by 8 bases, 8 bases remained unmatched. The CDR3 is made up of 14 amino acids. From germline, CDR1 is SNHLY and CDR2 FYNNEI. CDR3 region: CASSVLRTGDGYTF. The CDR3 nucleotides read TGTGCCAGCAGTGTCTTAAGGACAGGGGACGGCTACACCTTC.

The CDR3 sequence is CASSGWEVTDTQYF. In DNA form, the CDR3 reads TGTGCCAGCAGTGGGTGGGAGGTCACAGATACGCAGTATTTT. This chain joins TRBV28 and TRBJ2-3; D perhaps matches TRBD2 (6 bases). Between the trimmed V and J ends, which lost 5 bases and 2 bases, there was a span of 11 bases. This CDR3 has 14 residues. CDR1 and CDR2 from the germline V gene are MDHEN and SYDVKM.

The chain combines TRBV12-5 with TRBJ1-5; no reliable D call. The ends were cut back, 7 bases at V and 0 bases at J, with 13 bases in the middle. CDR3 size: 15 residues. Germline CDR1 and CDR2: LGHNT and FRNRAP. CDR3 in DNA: TGTGCTAGTGACCGGGGTGTTTATAGCAATCAGCCCCAGCATTTT. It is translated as CASDRGVYSNQPQHF.

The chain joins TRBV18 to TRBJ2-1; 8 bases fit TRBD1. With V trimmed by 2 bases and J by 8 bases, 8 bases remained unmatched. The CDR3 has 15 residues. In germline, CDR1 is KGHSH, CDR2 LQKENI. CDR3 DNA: TGTGCCAGCTCACCAGGGATGGACAGGGAGGATGAGCAGTTCTTC. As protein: CASSPGMDREDEQFF.

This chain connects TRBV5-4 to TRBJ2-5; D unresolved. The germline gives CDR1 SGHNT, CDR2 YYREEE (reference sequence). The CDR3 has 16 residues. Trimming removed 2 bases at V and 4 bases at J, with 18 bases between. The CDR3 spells CASSFHPTSPRETQYF. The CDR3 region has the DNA TGTGCCAGCAGCTTCCACCCGACCTCACCTAGAGAGACCCAGTACTTC. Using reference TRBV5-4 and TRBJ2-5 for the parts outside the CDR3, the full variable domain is ETGVTQSPTHLIKTRGQQVTLRCSSQSGHNTVSWYQQALGQGPQFIFQYYREEENGRGNFPPRFSGLQFPNYSSELNVNALELDDSALYLCASSFHPTSPRETQYFGPGTRLLVL.

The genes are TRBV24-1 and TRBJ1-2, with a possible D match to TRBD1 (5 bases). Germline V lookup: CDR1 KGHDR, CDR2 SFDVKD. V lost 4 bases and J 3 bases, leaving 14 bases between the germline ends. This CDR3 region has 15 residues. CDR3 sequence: CATSDTGGKDYGYTF. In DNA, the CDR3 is TGTGCCACCAGTGACACGGGGGGTAAGGACTATGGCTACACCTTC.

The CDR3 nucleotides are TGTGCCAGCAGTGAAGGGTCTCCAGGGAAATACGAGCAGTACTTC. Residues: CASSEGSPGKYEQYF. V gene TRBV6-1 combines with J gene TRBJ2-7; D is possibly TRBD1 (5 bases). V was clipped by 1 base and J by 4 bases, with 14 bases between them. In germline, CDR1 is MNHNS, CDR2 SASEGT. The CDR3 runs 15 residues.

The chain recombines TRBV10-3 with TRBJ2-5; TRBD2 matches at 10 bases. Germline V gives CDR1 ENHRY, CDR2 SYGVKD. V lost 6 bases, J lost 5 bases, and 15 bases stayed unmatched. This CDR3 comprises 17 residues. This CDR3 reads CAISRGIAGGEGETQYF. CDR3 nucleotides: TGTGCCATCAGCCGAGGGATAGCGGGGGGCGAGGGGGAGACCCAGTACTTC.

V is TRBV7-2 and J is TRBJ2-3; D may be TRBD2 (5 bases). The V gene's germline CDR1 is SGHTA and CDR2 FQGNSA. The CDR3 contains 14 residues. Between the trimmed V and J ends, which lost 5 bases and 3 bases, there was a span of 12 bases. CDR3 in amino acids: CASSQAWRTDTQYF. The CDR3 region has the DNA TGTGCCAGCAGCCAAGCCTGGAGGACAGATACGCAGTATTTT.

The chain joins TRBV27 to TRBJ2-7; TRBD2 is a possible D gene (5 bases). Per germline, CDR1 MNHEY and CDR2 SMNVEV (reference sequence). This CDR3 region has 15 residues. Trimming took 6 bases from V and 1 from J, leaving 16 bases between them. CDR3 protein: CASSPYPEASYEQYF. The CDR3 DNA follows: TGTGCCAGCAGCCCCTACCCGGAGGCGTCCTACGAGCAGTACTTC.

The CDR3 DNA reads as TGTGCCAGCTCACCACTTCGGGACACAAATGAAAAACTGTTTTTT. Its translation: CASSPLRDTNEKLFF. The rearrangement uses TRBV18 and TRBJ1-4, with a possible D match to TRBD1 (6 bases). In germline, CDR1 is KGHSH, CDR2 LQKENI. The CDR3 consists of 15 residues. V shed 1 base and J shed 5 bases, with 11 bases lying between them.

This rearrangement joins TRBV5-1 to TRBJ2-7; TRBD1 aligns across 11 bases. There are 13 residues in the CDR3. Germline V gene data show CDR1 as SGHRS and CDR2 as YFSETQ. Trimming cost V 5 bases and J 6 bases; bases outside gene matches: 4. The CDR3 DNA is TGCGCCAGCAGACCGGGACAGGGGGGCGAGCAGTACTTC. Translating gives CASRPGQGGEQYF.

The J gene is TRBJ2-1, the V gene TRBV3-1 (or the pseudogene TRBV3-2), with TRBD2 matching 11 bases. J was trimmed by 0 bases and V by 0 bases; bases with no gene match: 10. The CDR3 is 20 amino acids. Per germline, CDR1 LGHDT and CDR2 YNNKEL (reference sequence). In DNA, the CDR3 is TGTGCCAGCAGCCAAGATTCCCTAGCGGGAGGTATTTACTCCTACAATGAGCAGTTCTTC. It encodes CASSQDSLAGGIYSYNEQFF.

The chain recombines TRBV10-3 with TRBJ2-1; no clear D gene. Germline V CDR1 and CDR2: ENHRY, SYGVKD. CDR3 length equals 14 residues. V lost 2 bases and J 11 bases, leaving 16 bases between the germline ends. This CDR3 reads CAISEPMAETQQFF. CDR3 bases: TGTGCCATCAGTGAGCCTATGGCAGAGACACAGCAGTTCTTC.

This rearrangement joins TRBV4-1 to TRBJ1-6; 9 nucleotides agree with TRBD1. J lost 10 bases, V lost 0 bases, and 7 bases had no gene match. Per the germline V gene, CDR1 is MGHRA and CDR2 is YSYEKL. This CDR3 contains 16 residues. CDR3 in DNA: TGCGCCAGCAGCCAAGAGGGGACAGGGCTGGGCTCACCCCTCCACTTT. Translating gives CASSQEGTGLGSPLHF.

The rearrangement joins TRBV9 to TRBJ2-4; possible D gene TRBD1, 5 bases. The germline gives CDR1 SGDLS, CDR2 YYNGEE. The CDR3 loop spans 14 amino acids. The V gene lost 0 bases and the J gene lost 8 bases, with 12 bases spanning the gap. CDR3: CASSVEGLGDIQYF. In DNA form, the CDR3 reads TGTGCCAGCAGCGTAGAGGGGTTAGGGGACATTCAGTACTTC.